These T cell receptor beta chains were read from a single sample in a study of glioma-infiltrating T cells after dendritic cell vaccination. Profiling relied on immunoSEQ multiplex PCR, and the TCRdb table lists in-frame clones only, not all of them. The sample carries tens of thousands of clones, 65% to 90% recorded once. The sample in question was blood, obtained before dendritic cell vaccination. The source is a human donor with glioblastoma. The CDR3 runs from the conserved cysteine through the conserved F or W. D genes are given only for firm matches. A clone size is listed for some rows: how often the clone was seen (once, few, many), or a class if it is expanded.

TRBJ2-7 | TRBD1 | TRBV11-2 | NA | TGTGCCAGCAGCCTGACTGACAGGGGGTTTTCCTACGAGCAGTACTTC | CASSLTDRGFSYEQYF
TRBJ1-2 | NA | TRBV9 | NA | TGTGCCAGCAGCGCCGGGGTAAATCCTAACTATGGCTACACCTTC | CASSAGVNPNYGYTF
TRBJ2-1 | NA | TRBV13 | NA | TGTGCCAGCAGCCCCAGGACAGCTAATGAGCAGTTCTTC | CASSPRTANEQFF
TRBJ2-7 | TRBD1 | TRBV4-1 | NA | TGCGCCAGCAGCCAAAATCTGGGACAGGGATACGAGCAGTACTTC | CASSQNLGQGYEQYF
TRBJ2-1 | TRBD2 | TRBV9 | NA | TGTGCCAGCAGCGTAGCTACGGGAGGCAATGAGCAGTTCTTC | CASSVATGGNEQFF
TRBJ1-4 | NA | TRBV6-1 | once | TGTGCCAGCAGTGTGCAAAGACAGGCAAACTATGAAAAACTGTTTTTT | CASSVQRQANYEKLFF
TRBJ2-2 | TRBD2 | TRBV2 | NA | TGTGCCAGCAGTGGAGCGGGAGGGGCCACCGGGGAGCTGTTTTTT | CASSGAGGATGELFF
TRBJ2-2 | NA | TRBV7-2 | NA | TGTGCCAGCAGCTTAATTGGACTACAGGACACCGGGGAGCTGTTTTTT | CASSLIGLQDTGELFF
TRBJ2-3 | TRBD1 | TRBV4-3 | NA | TGCGCCAGCAGCCAAGATGGGACAGGGCGTGCCGATACGCAGTATTTT | CASSQDGTGRADTQYF
TRBJ1-3 | TRBD1 | TRBV27 | NA | TGTGCCAGCAGTCCAAGGGGGACAGGGGGAAACACCATATATTTT | CASSPRGTGGNTIYF
TRBJ1-1 | NA | TRBV13 | NA | TGTGCCAGCAGCTTAGGCCGGGGTGAAGGCACTGAAGCTTTCTTT | CASSLGRGEGTEAFF